The clone carrying this TCR beta chain was seen just once. A much larger clone is a single base away; this may be a read error. Blood genomic DNA input for TRB amplification was about 220-500 ng. These data belong to a study of T and B cells in COVID-19 patients. The CDR3 totals 17 residues. V lost 6 bases and J 0 bases, leaving 18 bases between the germline ends. Per the germline V gene, CDR1 is MNHEY and CDR2 is SMNVEV (reference sequence). Multiplex PCR with BIOMED2 TRB-A/B primer pools amplified TRB rearrangements. One entry per CDR3 protein results from TCRdb running MiXCR on the multiplex PCR reads. This table holds 7,000 or so distinct CDR3 sequences, under 30% found once.

Sequencing was done on a sample of blood. The chain carries TRBV27 and TRBJ2-1; D is undetermined. This TCR derives from a human donor with active COVID-19. CDR3: CASRYEQTSSSYNEQFF. CDR3 DNA sequence: TGTGCCAGCAGATACGAACAAACGAGTAGCTCCTACAATGAGCAGTTCTTC.